This T cell receptor beta chain stems from a study of Ad26.COV2.S vaccination and SARS-CoV-2 variants. Broader study findings: It was found that vaccine and placebo recipients had similar non-spike TCR breadth.

Sequenced by immunoSEQ multiplex PCR; TCRdb stores in-frame clones only, minus some. The sample carries about 320,000 clones, just over 85% recorded once. Worth noting for this clone: The target antigen is unknown.

Treatment defined: approximately 18 received Ad26.COV2.S at low or high dose, single or two shots; several received placebo; per-sample allocation not given. The investigators took samples on day 63 after the first vaccine or placebo injection. Donor was an adult aged 18-55 years in Boston. The CDR3 loop spans 14 amino acids. Germline assignment: CDR1 SEHNR and CDR2 FQNEAQ (reference sequence). Deletions cut 10 bases from V and 10 bases from J, with 23 bases between. This TCR was sampled from a person aged 18-65 years who received the Ad26.COV2.S COVID-19 vaccine or a placebo. This material consisted of peripheral blood, taken in a trial of Ad26.COV2.S vaccine versus placebo. The chain has TRBV7-9 and TRBJ1-3; maybe TRBD1 (5 bases). The CDR3 coding sequence is TGTGCCAACGAGCCTCTCCGGGACTCCCAAACCATATATTTT. Amino acid sequence: CANEPLRDSQTIYF.